This TCR beta chain was found in a study of cytomegalovirus exposure and HLA in healthy donors. Primers included in the PCR were 60 Vbeta and 13 Jbeta primers. Generated by immunoSEQ multiplex PCR, the TCRdb table keeps only in-frame clones and is missing some. The table lists 150,000 to 200,000 clones, over 75% of them singletons. Study findings and constraints: Published work reported that the classifier diagnosed cytomegalovirus status with high specificity and sensitivity. TCR association rates varied by HLA locus in a later analysis, with DRB1 highest and HLA-C lowest. In a later analysis, a genetic analysis reported fewer productive-TCR N-insertions in an Asian-associated ancestry cluster than the cohort average.

Losses at the gene ends were 1 base for V and 6 bases for J; bases not matched to a gene: 17. The germline V gene encodes CDR1 SQVTM and CDR2 ANQGSEA. This CDR3 is 18 amino acids long. Among the donors, all were healthy bone marrow donors. By sample share, this clone is medium-sized. Its antigen is as yet unknown. The sequencing sample was made of PBMCs. The V and J genes are TRBV29-1 and TRBJ2-3; 9 nucleotides line up with TRBD2. The source is a man in his 60s in good health and CMV-seronegative. CDR3 amino acids: CSVEGGRGLAGAVDTQYF. The CDR3 DNA sequence: TGCAGCGTTGAAGGGGGCAGGGGCTTAGCGGGAGCGGTTGATACGCAGTATTTT.